This T cell receptor beta chain derives from a study of CD8+CD57+ T cells in acquired aplastic anemia. CDR3 and TCR beta VDJ profiling relied on genomic DNA as the template. Each CDR3 protein gets one entry after TCRdb re-called the reads with MiXCR. The sample lists 250,000 to 350,000 distinct CDR3 sequences, about 50% seen once, with 1% to 1.5% in the top ten. Ten or more counts support this clonotype. It was patients with CD8+CD57+ cell expansion by flow cytometry who were chosen for sequencing. Severe acquired aplastic anemia was the diagnosis recorded for all patients. Blood samples were obtained from patients who had received no prior therapy. Trimming stripped 2 bases from V and 0 bases from J, with 14 bases between. This CDR3 has 17 amino acids.

This chain joins TRBV12-3 or TRBV12-4 and TRBJ1-3; unclear D gene. Sequenced input: sorted CD4+, CD8+, or CD8+CD57+ T cells (not recorded which) from PBMCs. The receptor was derived from a human donor with aplastic anemia. The CDR3 region has the DNA TGTGCCAGCAGTTTATCGGCCAGGTCCTTCTCTGGAAACACCATATATTTT. It yields the protein CASSLSARSFSGNTIYF.